The TCR beta chain described here comes from a study of shared clonotypes between healthy human individuals (dated by TCRdb to about 2020). Regarding the study in general: The cohort comprised a couple of women and a few men aged 18 to 49 years. Per donor, leukapheresis produced somewhere between about 0.8 and 9 billion PBMCs. To increase sequencing depth and limit assay-specific biases, different laboratories used diverse techniques to prepare libraries and sequence TCR repertoires. Blood TCR repertoires of about five healthy adults were deeply sequenced to estimate repertoire size and the extent of clonotype sharing between individuals. For each donor, three plates each were used for CD4 naive and CD4 memory, two plates were used for CD8 naive, and one plate was used for CD8 memory.

Donors were healthy HIV-negative adults with no recently reported acute infections or vaccinations. All donors were Caucasian adults living in Nashville, Tennessee, USA. CD4+ T cells were enriched by magnetic negative selection, after which naive cells were positively selected on CD45RA and the negative fraction was taken as the memory subset. After blood collection by leukapheresis, PBMCs were isolated using Ficoll-Histopaque density gradient centrifugation and then cryopreserved in the vapor phase of liquid nitrogen. Analytical flow cytometry was used to check the purity and quantity of each magnetically sorted T cell population. Genomic DNA was isolated from each sorted fraction and quantified by UV absorbance on a Nanodrop 2000c. The CDR3 goes from the cysteine to the phenylalanine over 13 residues. Only the CDR3 DNA is retained, 39 bases long and in frame from the first base. V is cut by 5 bases and J by 5 bases, and the space between the germline ends is 9 bases. CDR1 LNHNV and CDR2 YYDKDF were looked up in the germline V gene (reference sequence).

Worth noting for this clone: It lacks a known antigen. Qualities for individual bases were not recorded, and no much larger clone is one base off.

Using the deep immunoSEQ assay, TCR CDR3 regions were amplified from genomic DNA by multiplex PCR. Extracted genomic DNA from each cell subset was spread evenly across all wells of several immunoSEQ 96-well plates, with each plate serving as a replicate. For sorted subsets, approximately 210 ng genomic DNA, equal to some 30,000 T cell genomes, was loaded into each replicate PCR. Purified libraries were quantified with a Qubit 3.0 fluorometer, sized on a Bioanalyzer 2100, and re-quantified with the KAPA Library Quantification kit. Every immunoSEQ 96-well plate was sequenced on a separate single-read 150-cycle Illumina NextSeq 550 flow cell. Processing in the source paper ran as follows. Because the immunoSEQ output held only junctional sequences and lacked quality scores, the filtering could not match the filtering applied to full-length reads. To assign V/J genes and CDR3, sequences were annotated using PyIR, a Python wrapper for IgBLAST v1.9, with IMGT germline references. Any read was removed if the V/J assignment was weak (E-value above 1e-6), the CDR3 was missing, or the read contained stop codons, out-of-frame junctions, or ambiguous translated residues. V3J clonotypes were defined as sequences sharing an identical inferred V gene, J gene, and CDR3 amino acid sequence. Percentage overlap between repertoires was computed as shared unique clonotypes divided by the size of the smaller repertoire. RTK rarefaction, the Chao1 estimator, and Recon v2.1 estimates of unobserved clonotypes were used to assess repertoire richness. For all TCRbeta clonotypes obtained by the gDNA method from a few donors, generation probabilities were computed with OLGA. The source is immuneACCESS, and TCRdb retained only in-frame sequences with V and J called. Part of the clones is not carried over; for the studies checked, unresolved V genes explain less than half of this, and the remainder is unexplained. The V and J calls and the clone size are those of that table, but D and trimming were determined from the DNA. In this sample the table shows approximately 1,000,000 clones, about 80% of which occur a single time. Of the sample, 0.89% is held by the ten largest clones.

Findings and caveats that apply to the study as a whole: Sampling was limited to blood, and TCR repertoires in tissue likely differ from TCR repertoires in blood. Based on pairwise subsampling, the degree of clonotype sharing among donors was expected to be affected by sequencing depth. Because the study included only a small number of donors, the genetic and exposure-history diversity represented was limited. Sharing across a few donors was observed for about 5% of naive CD4, 3.5% of naive CD8, roughly 2.4% of memory CD4, and around 0.4% of memory CD8 clonotypes. Incomplete sequencing was indicated by rarefaction of sorted-subset datasets, despite the large sequencing depth. Compared with non-shared clonotypes, clonotypes shared by all four sorted-subset donors had higher generation probabilities. Naive subsets generally had larger estimated clonotype richness than memory subsets did.

The chain links TRBV15 with TRBJ1-4; the D gene identity is not certain. This sequence originates from a man between 18 and 35 years old in good health. Some clones in this sample may be carry-over from other donors' samples. The sample comprised memory CD4+ T cells from PBMCs. The label giving this sample's cell subset or site can be read as: CD45RA-negative fraction. The CDR3 reads CATSSRLNEKLFF. The bases are TGTGCCACCAGCTCCCGACTCAATGAAAAACTGTTTTTT.